This T cell receptor beta chain was found in a study of shared T cell receptors in the human thymus. Unmatched junction bases numbered 9, after V lost 4 bases and J lost 0 bases. Germline assignment: CDR1 SGHNT and CDR2 YYREEE (reference sequence). This CDR3 comprises 16 residues. Data came from immunoSEQ multiplex PCR; TCRdb stores just in-frame clones and leaves some out. The sample includes over 650,000 clones, over 75% of them seen just once. These data were also reused for a study on human thymus T cells. According to that study: Thymic and blood repertoires appeared to carry a bias in their V and J gene usage.

Sequenced sample: thymocytes. V and J are TRBV5-4 and TRBJ1-2; 7 bases align to TRBD1. The receptor was isolated from a boy younger than two with a congenital heart defect. The CDR3 coding sequence is TGTGCCAGCAGCCCGGACCGGGACAGATCTAACTATGGCTACACCTTC. Translating gives CASSPDRDRSNYGYTF.